This T cell receptor (beta chain) originates from a study of blood T cells in healthy people across ages. At the level of the study: With template switching, about one barcoded beta molecule was captured per two T cells.

Trimming stripped 4 bases from V and 5 bases from J, with 16 bases between. Germline CDR1 SGHDT, CDR2 YYEEEE. This CDR3 comprises 15 residues. Points on this clonotype: Antigen: not known.

Primed by a sample-barcoded 5' primer and a J-beta primer mix, a second PCR proceeded for about 7 to 11 cycles. In TCRdb, the 5' RACE reads were re-called with MiXCR into one record per CDR3 protein. Altogether fewer than 2,000,000 distinct CDR3 sequences are present, about 31% being singletons, with the ten largest covering 10% to 12%. Collection of roughly 10 milliliters of peripheral blood was performed for each donor. General study points: A roughly linear fall in TCR beta diversity per million T cells was seen with increasing age. Diversity of TCR beta correlated strongly with naive T cell percentage.

Input material: blood. V is TRBV5-6 and J is TRBJ2-1; D remains unclear. The receptor was isolated from a woman aged 30 to 39 in good health. The CDR3 here is CASSHAGGYHNEQFF. The CDR3 DNA reads TGTGCCAGCAGCCACGCAGGTGGCTACCACAATGAGCAGTTCTTC. The full variable domain, with the rest looked up from reference TRBV5-6 and TRBJ2-1, is DAGVTQSPTHLIKTRGQQVTLRCSPKSGHDTVSWYQQALGQGPQFIFQYYEEEERQRGNFPDRFSGHQFPNYSSELNVNALLLGDSALYLCASSHAGGYHNEQFFGPGTRLTVL.